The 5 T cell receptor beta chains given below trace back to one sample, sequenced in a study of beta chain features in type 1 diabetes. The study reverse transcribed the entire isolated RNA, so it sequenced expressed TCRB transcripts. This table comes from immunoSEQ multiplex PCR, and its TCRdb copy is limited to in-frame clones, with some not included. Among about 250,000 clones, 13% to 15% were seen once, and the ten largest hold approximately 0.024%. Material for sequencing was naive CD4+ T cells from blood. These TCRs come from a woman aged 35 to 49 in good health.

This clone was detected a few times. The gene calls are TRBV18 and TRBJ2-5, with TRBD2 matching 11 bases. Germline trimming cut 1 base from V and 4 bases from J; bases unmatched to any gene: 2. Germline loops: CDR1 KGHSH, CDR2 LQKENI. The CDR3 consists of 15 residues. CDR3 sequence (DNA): TGTGCCAGCTCACCACGACTAGCGGGGACAGAGACCCAGTACTTC. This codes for CASSPRLAGTETQYF.

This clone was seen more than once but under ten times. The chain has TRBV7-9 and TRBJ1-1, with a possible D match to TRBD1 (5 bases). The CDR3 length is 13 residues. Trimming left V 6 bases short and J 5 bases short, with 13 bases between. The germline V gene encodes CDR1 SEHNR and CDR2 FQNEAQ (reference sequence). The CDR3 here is CASRGDGGTEAFF. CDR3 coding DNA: TGTGCCAGCAGGGGGGACGGGGGAACTGAAGCTTTCTTT.

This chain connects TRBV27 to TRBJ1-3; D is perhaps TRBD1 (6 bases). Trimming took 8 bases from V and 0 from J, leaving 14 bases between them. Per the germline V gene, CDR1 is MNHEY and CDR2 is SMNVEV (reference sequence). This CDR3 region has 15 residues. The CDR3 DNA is TGTGCCAGCGGTCGGACGGACAGCTCTGGAAACACCATATATTTT. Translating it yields CASGRTDSSGNTIYF.

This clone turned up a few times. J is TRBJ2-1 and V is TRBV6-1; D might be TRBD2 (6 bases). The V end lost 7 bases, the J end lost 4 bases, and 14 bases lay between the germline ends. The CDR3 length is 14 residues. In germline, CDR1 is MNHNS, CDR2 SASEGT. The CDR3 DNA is TGTGCCAGCAAATTGGGACTTGGATACAATGAGCAGTTCTTC. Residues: CASKLGLGYNEQFF.

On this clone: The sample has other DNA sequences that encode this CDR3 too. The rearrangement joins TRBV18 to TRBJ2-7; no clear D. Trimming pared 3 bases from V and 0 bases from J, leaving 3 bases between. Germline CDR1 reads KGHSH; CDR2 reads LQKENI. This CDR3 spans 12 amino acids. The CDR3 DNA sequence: TGTGCCAGCTCACCGGCCTCCTACGAGCAGTACTTC. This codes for CASSPASYEQYF.